This section outlines one TCR beta chain sequence together with its context. What it recognizes is unknown. The sample comes from a study of T cell responses to AZD1222 COVID-19 vaccine. Study results and limitations: Within unmutated variant regions lay the reported targets of nearly half of spike-specific TCRs. Spike-specific TCRs gained breadth and depth after people received two AZD1222 doses.

The CDR3 loop spans 11 amino acids. CDR1 and CDR2 (germline): KGHDR, SFDVKD. Trimming left V 5 bases short and J 10 bases short, with 8 bases between. Libraries were prepared by immunoSEQ multiplex PCR; TCRdb keeps only in-frame clonotypes and omits some of them. The sample includes 100,000 to 150,000 clones, about 86% seen only once; the top ten take under 20%. This chain connects TRBV24-1 to TRBJ1-5; possibly TRBD1 for D (6 bases). The TCR originated in an adult who received the AZD1222 COVID-19 vaccine. The specimen was peripheral blood, collected 28 days after the second AZD1222 dose. The CDR3 DNA follows: TGTGCCACCAGTGGCGGGGGCCCCCAGCATTTT. Translated, it gives CATSGGGPQHF.